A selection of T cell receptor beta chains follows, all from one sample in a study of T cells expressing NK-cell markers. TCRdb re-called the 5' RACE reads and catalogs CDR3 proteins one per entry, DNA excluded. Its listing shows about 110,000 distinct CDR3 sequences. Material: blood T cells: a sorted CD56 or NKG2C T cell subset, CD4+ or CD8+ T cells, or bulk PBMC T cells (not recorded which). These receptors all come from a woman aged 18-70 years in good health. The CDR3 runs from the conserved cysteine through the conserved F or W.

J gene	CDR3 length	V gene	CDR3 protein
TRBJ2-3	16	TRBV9	CASSVGASGSGDTQYF
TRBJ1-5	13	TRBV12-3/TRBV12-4	CASTGNSNQPQHF
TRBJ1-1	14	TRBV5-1	CASSPGLQNTEAFF
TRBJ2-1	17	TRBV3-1	CASSHGLDLSSYNEQFF
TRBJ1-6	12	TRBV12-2	CASRSEDSPLHF
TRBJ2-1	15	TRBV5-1	CASSFSGTSRNEQFF
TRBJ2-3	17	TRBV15	CATSREGLAGARDTQYF
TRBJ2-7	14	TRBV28	CASSFLGLPYEQYF
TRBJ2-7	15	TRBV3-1	CASSQDSGPYFEQYF
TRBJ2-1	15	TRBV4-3	CASSQLQGAYNEQFF
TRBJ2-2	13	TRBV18	CASSYQGTGELFF
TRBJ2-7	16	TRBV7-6	CASSLGDSSSSYEQYF
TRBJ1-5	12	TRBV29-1	CSVEQDDQPQHF
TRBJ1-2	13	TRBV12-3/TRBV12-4	CASSFGRVYGYTF
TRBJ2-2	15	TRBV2	CASTRGQGATGELFF
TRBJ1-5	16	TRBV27	CASSLQTGLGAQPQHF
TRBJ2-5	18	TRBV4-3	CASSQEERPGTGDETQYF
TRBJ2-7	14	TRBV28	CASTLPPGDGEQYF
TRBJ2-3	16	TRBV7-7	CASSPRSGESTDTQYF
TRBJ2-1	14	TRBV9	CASSVGTSGTSGFF
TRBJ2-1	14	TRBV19	CASSGLSSYNEQFF
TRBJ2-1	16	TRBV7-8	CASSSLGLAIYNEQFF
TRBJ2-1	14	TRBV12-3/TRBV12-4	CASEGLADYNEQFF
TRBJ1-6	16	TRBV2	CASSESRDLVGSPLHF
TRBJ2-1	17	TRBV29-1	CSVDGTSGSRSYNEQFF
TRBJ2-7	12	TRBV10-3	CAISEPPDEQYF
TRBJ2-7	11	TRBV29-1	CSVEDSYEQYF
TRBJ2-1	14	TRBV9	CASSVGGGSNEQFF
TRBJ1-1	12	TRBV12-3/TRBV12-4	CASSGGGAEAFF
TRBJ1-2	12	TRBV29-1	CSVTGGMNGYTF
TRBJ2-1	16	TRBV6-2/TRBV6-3	CASSIRGLALYNEQFF
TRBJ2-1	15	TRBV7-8	CASSLQDILVHEQFF
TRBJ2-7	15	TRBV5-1	CASSPTAGGIYEQYF
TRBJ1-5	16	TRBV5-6	CASSWTRSTDNQPQHF
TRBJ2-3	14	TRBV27	CASSFYSGTDTQYF
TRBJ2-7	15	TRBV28	CASSLLPDAPYEQYF
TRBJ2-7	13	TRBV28	CASRGTGGYEQYF
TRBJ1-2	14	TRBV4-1	CASSQDPGKDGYTF
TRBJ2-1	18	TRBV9	CASSKKGLAGGRGNEQFF
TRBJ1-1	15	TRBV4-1	CASSQVGGMNTEAFF
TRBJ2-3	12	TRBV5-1	CASRGLDNTQYF
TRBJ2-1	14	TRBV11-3	CASSPSSDYNEQFF
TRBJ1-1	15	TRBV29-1	CSVLTGGTMNTEAFF
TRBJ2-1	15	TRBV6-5	CASSYYRGAGDEQFF
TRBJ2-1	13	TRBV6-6	CASRGGSYNEQFF
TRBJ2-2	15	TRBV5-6	CASSEDRASTGELFF
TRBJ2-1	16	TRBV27	CASSLLLAGKGYEQFF